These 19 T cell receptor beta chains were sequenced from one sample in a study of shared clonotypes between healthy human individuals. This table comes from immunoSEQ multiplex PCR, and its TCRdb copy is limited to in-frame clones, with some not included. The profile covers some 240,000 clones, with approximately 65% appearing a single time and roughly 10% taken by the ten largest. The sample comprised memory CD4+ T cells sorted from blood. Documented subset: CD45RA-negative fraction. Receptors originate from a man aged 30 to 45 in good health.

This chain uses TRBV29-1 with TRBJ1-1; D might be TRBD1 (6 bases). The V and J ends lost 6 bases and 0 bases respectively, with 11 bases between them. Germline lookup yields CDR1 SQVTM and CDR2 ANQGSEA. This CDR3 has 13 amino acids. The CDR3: CSVATGMNTEAFF. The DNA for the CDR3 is TGCAGCGTAGCAACAGGGATGAACACTGAAGCTTTCTTT.

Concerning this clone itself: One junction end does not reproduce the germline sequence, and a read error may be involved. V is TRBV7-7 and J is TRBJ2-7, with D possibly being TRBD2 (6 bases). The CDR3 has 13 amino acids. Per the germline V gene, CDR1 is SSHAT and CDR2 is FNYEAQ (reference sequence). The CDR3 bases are TGTGCTAGCAGCTTAGAGGGAGGCGGAGAGCAGTACTTC. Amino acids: CASSLEGGGEQYF.

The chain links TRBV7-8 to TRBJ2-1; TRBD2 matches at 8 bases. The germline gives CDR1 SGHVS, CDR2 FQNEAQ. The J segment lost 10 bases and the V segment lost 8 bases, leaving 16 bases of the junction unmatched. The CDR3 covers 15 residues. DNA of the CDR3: TGTGCCAGCGAAAACCTCGCGGGAGGAACAGAGGAGCAGTTCTTC. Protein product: CASENLAGGTEEQFF.

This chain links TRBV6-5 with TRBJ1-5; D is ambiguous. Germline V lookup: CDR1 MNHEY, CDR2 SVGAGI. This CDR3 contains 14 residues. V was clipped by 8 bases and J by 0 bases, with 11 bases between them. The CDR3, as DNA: TGTGCCAGCCGAAGGGTAGATAGCAATCAGCCCCAGCATTTT. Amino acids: CASRRVDSNQPQHF.

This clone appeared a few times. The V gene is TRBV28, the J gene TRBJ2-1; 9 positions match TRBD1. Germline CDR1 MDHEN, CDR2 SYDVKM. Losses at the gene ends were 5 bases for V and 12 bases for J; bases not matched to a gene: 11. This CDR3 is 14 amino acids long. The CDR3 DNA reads TGTGCCAGCAGTAAGTCGGGACAGGGTTTTTTGCAGTTCTTC. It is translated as CASSKSGQGFLQFF.

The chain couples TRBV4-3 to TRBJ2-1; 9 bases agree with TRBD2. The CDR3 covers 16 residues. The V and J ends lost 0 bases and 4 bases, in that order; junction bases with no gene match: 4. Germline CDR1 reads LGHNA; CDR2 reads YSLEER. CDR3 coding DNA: TGCGCCAGCAGCCAAGATCGCCTAGCGGGGTACAATGAGCAGTTCTTC. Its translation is CASSQDRLAGYNEQFF.

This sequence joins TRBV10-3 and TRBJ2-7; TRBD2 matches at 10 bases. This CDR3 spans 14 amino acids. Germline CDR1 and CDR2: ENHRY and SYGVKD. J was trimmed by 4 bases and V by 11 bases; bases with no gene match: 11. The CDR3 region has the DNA TGTGCCTCTATGCACCTAGCGGGAGATTACGAGCAGTACTTC. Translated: CASMHLAGDYEQYF.

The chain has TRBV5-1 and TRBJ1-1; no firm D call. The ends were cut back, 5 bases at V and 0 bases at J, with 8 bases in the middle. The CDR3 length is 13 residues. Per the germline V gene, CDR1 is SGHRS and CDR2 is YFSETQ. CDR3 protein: CASSVNMNTEAFF. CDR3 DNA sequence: TGCGCCAGCAGTGTGAACATGAACACTGAAGCTTTCTTT.

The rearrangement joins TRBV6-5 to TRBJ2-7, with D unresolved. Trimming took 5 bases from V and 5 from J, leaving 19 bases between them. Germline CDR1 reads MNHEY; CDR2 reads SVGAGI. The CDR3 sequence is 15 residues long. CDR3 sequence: CASSRLFSGGNEQYF. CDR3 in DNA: TGTGCCAGCAGTCGGCTATTCTCGGGTGGGAACGAGCAGTACTTC.

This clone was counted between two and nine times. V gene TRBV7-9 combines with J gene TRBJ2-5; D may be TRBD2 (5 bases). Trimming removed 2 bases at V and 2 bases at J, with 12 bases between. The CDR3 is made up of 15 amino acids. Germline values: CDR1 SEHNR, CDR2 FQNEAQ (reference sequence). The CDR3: CASSLLPGFQETQYF. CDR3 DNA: TGTGCCAGCAGCTTATTACCGGGGTTTCAAGAGACCCAGTACTTC. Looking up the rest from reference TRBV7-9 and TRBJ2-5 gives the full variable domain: DTGVSQNPRHKITKRGQNVTFRCDPISEHNRLYWYRQTLGQGPEFLTYFQNEAQLEKSRLLSDRFSAERPKGSFSTLEIQRTEQGDSAMYLCASSLLPGFQETQYFGPGTRLLVL.

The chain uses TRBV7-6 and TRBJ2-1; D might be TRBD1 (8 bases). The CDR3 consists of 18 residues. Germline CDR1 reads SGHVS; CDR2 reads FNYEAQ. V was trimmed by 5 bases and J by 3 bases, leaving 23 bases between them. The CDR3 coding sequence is TGTGCCAGCAGCAACCCCCCGGGGGAGGGACAGGTCTACAATGAGCAGTTCTTC. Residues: CASSNPPGEGQVYNEQFF.

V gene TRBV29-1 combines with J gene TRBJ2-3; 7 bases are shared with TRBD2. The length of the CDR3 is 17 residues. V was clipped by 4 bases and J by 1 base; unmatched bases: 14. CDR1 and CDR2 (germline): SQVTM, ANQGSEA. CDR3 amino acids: CSVATLAARKRTDTQYF. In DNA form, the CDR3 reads TGCAGCGTTGCTACGCTAGCGGCGAGAAAGCGCACAGATACGCAGTATTTT.

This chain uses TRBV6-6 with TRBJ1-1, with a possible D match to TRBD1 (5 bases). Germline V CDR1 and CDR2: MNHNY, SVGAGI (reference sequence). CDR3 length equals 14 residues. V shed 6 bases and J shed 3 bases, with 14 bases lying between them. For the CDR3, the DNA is TGTGCCAGCAGACCCGGGGGTAAGGACACTGAAGCTTTCTTT. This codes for CASRPGGKDTEAFF.

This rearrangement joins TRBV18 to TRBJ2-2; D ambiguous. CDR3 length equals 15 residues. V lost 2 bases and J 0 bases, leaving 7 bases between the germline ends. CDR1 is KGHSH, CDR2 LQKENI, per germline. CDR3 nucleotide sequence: TGTGCCAGCTCACCAAGAGAGGCGAACACCGGGGAGCTGTTTTTT. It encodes CASSPREANTGELFF.

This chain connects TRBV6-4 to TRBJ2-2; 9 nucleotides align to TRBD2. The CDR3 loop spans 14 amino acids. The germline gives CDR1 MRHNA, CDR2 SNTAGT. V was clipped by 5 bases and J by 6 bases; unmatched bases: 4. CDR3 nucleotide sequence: TGTGCCAGCAGTCCGGGACTAGCCTCCGGGGAGCTGTTTTTT. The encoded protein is CASSPGLASGELFF.

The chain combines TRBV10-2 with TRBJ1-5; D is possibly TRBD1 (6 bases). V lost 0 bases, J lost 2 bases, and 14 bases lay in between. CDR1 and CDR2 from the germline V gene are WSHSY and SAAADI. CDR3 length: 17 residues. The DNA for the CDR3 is TGCGCCAGCAGTGAGTCGTGGGAGGGGGTGCGCAATCAGCCCCAGCATTTT. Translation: CASSESWEGVRNQPQHF.

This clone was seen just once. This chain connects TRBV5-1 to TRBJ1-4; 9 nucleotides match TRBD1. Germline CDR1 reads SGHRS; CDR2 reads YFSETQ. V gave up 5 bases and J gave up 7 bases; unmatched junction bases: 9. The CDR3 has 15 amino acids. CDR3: CASRSTGGRSEKLFF. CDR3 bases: TGCGCCAGCAGATCTACAGGGGGCAGGAGTGAAAAACTGTTTTTT.

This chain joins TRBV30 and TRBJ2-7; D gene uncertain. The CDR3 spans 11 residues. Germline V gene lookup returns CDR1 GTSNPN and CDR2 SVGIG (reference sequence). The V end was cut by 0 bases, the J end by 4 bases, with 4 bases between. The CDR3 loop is CAWSVKYEQYF. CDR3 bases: TGTGCCTGGAGTGTCAAGTACGAGCAGTACTTC.

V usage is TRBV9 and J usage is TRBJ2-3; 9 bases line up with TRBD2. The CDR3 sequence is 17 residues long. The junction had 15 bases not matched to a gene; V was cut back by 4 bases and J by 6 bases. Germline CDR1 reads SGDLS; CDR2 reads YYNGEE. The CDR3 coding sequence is TGTGCCAGCAGCCCGAGGACTAGCGACTCAAGGGGGGATACGCAGTATTTT. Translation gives CASSPRTSDSRGDTQYF.